The 16 T cell receptor beta chains presented below share a single source sample, sequenced in a study of blood T cell repertoires in COVID-19. Profiling relied on immunoSEQ multiplex PCR, and the TCRdb table lists in-frame clones only, not all of them. The top ten clones hold under 2% of a sample with around 250,000 clones, roughly nine tenths of them seen once. Source material: peripheral blood. The receptor set was obtained from a woman aged 60-70 years who had recovered from COVID-19.

The gene calls are TRBV5-1 and TRBJ1-5, with D unresolved. This CDR3 has 17 amino acids. CDR1 and CDR2 (germline): SGHRS, YFSETQ. V was shortened by 1 base and J by 6 bases, with 20 bases between the two germline ends. The CDR3 here is CASSLKFRPPEGQPQHF. Here the CDR3 DNA reads TGCGCCAGCAGCTTGAAGTTCCGGCCCCCGGAGGGTCAGCCCCAGCATTTT.

The J gene is TRBJ2-4, the V gene TRBV28, with 7 bases matching TRBD2. Germline values: CDR1 MDHEN, CDR2 SYDVKM. The length of the CDR3 is 13 residues. The J segment lost 1 base and the V segment lost 6 bases, leaving 0 bases of the junction unmatched. The CDR3 nucleotides read TGTGCCAGCAGCGGGGGGGCCAAAAACATTCAGTACTTC. As protein: CASSGGAKNIQYF.

V is TRBV9 and J is TRBJ2-5, with 7 bases aligning to TRBD2. The junction had 19 bases not matched to a gene; V was cut back by 4 bases and J by 7 bases. CDR1 is SGDLS and CDR2 is YYNGEE in the germline V gene. The CDR3 has 17 amino acids. CDR3 DNA sequence: TGTGCCAGCAGCCTTGCCTCTAGCGGCCCCCAAGCTGGGACCCAGTACTTC. Amino acids: CASSLASSGPQAGTQYF.

The gene calls are TRBV6-5 and TRBJ2-1; perhaps TRBD1 as D (6 bases). The CDR3 has 14 residues. The germline gives CDR1 MNHEY, CDR2 SVGAGI. V dropped 5 bases and J dropped 2 bases, with 10 bases sitting between them. CDR3 coding DNA: TGTGCCAGCAGTCTACAGGGTACCTACAATGAGCAGTTCTTC. As protein: CASSLQGTYNEQFF.

The gene calls are TRBV6-5 and TRBJ2-7, with 10 bases that match TRBD2. V lost 0 bases and J lost 2; bases outside the gene matches: 1. Germline values: CDR1 MNHEY, CDR2 SVGAGI. There are 15 residues in the CDR3. The CDR3 region is CASSYSLAGAYEQYF. For the CDR3, the DNA is TGTGCCAGCAGTTACTCCCTAGCGGGGGCCTACGAGCAGTACTTC.

V usage is TRBV5-1 and J usage is TRBJ2-5; a possible D gene is TRBD2 (6 bases). From germline, CDR1 is SGHRS and CDR2 YFSETQ. The germline V and J ends were trimmed by 0 bases and 2 bases, with 17 bases remaining between them. The CDR3 runs to 17 residues. The CDR3 bases are TGCGCCAGCAGCTTGGTCAGCTGGAGGGAACCTCAAGAGACCCAGTACTTC. Its translation is CASSLVSWREPQETQYF.

The chain links TRBV19 to TRBJ1-5, with D perhaps matching TRBD1 (5 bases). This CDR3 is 14 amino acids long. Germline-derived CDR1 and CDR2 are LNHDA and SQIVND (reference sequence). Trimming left V 5 bases short and J 5 bases short, with 13 bases between. This CDR3 reads CASSWGSRDQPQHF. For the CDR3, the DNA is TGTGCCAGTAGTTGGGGCAGCCGGGATCAGCCCCAGCATTTT.

The chain recombines TRBV6-4 with TRBJ2-1; unclear D gene. This CDR3 spans 13 amino acids. Germline CDR1 MRHNA, CDR2 SNTAGT. With 4 bases removed from V and 8 bases from J, the gap between germline ends came to 12 bases. CDR3 sequence reads: CASSVGTADEQFF. CDR3 coding DNA: TGTGCCAGCAGTGTAGGAACAGCCGATGAGCAGTTCTTC.

J is TRBJ1-5 and V is TRBV2; 8 nucleotides match TRBD1. Trimming took 4 bases from V and 2 from J; bases not matched to a gene: 4. Germline-derived CDR1 and CDR2 are SNHLY and FYNNEI. CDR3 length: 15 amino acids. The CDR3 sequence is CASSGSGGRNQPQHF. Here the CDR3 DNA reads TGTGCCAGCAGTGGTTCAGGGGGCCGCAATCAGCCCCAGCATTTT.

V is TRBV10-3 and J is TRBJ1-2, with 8 bases that match TRBD1. This CDR3 is built from 16 residues. CDR1 is ENHRY, CDR2 SYGVKD, per germline. Trimming took 0 bases from V and 0 from J; bases not matched to a gene: 3. For the CDR3, the DNA is TGTGCCATCAGTGAGTCCCAGGGGGCGGCTAACTATGGCTACACCTTC. Protein product: CAISESQGAANYGYTF.

This chain joins TRBV7-2 and TRBJ1-6, with D hard to call. The CDR3 runs 12 residues. Germline-derived CDR1 and CDR2 are SGHTA and FQGNSA. Trimming took off 5 bases at V and 9 bases at J, with 8 bases between the two ends. CDR3 in amino acids: CASSLAGSPLHF. CDR3 in DNA: TGTGCCAGCAGCCTGGCGGGTTCACCCCTCCACTTT.

This sequence joins TRBV9 and TRBJ1-2; D is possibly TRBD1 (5 bases). Per germline, CDR1 SGDLS and CDR2 YYNGEE. Trimming took 1 base from V and 1 from J, leaving 11 bases between them. The CDR3 contains 15 residues. The CDR3 coding sequence is TGTGCCAGCAGCGTATTCGGGGGGAGTAACTATGGCTACACCTTC. Amino acid sequence: CASSVFGGSNYGYTF.

J is TRBJ2-3 and V is TRBV5-1; 8 bases are shared with TRBD1. The CDR3 has 14 amino acids. V lost 4 bases and J lost 6; bases outside the gene matches: 7. Germline V gene data show CDR1 as SGHRS and CDR2 as YFSETQ. CDR3 nucleotide sequence: TGCGCCAGCAGCCCCGGACAGGGTTCTGATACGCAGTATTTT. Translation gives CASSPGQGSDTQYF.

The chain is built from TRBV9 and TRBJ1-2; possible D gene TRBD1, 6 bases. There are 15 residues in the CDR3. Germline values: CDR1 SGDLS, CDR2 YYNGEE. Trimming shortened V by 0 bases and J by 4 bases, and 13 bases separated the two germline ends. Here the CDR3 DNA reads TGTGCCAGCAGCGTAGAGCCACAGGGTACCTATGGCTACACCTTC. It yields the protein CASSVEPQGTYGYTF. Variable domain in full (rest from reference TRBV9 and TRBJ1-2): DSGVTQTPKHLITATGQRVTLRCSPRSGDLSVYWYQQSLDQGLQFLIQYYNGEERAKGNILERFSAQQFPDLHSELNLSSLELGDSALYFCASSVEPQGTYGYTFGSGTRLTVV.

This clone has just a few counts. This chain links TRBV6-4 with TRBJ1-2; D is uncertain. The germline V and J ends were trimmed by 7 bases and 5 bases, with 20 bases remaining between them. The germline V gene encodes CDR1 MRHNA and CDR2 SNTAGT. The CDR3 extends over 15 amino acids. CDR3: CASNRPNVSGYGYTF. Here the CDR3 DNA reads TGTGCCAGCAACAGACCGAACGTCTCGGGGTATGGCTACACCTTC.

The chain recombines TRBV19 with TRBJ2-3, with D maybe TRBD2 (5 bases). V was clipped by 4 bases and J by 0 bases, with 20 bases between them. This CDR3 has 18 residues. The V gene's germline CDR1 is LNHDA and CDR2 SQIVND (reference sequence). CDR3: CASSSGDGGHPSTDTQYF. DNA for the CDR3: TGTGCCAGTAGTAGTGGTGACGGAGGCCACCCTAGCACAGATACGCAGTATTTT. Based on the CDR3 plus reference TRBV19 and TRBJ2-3, the full variable domain is DGGITQSPKYLFRKEGQNVTLSCEQNLNHDAMYWYRQDPGQGLRLIYYSQIVNDFQKGDIAEGYSVSREKKESFPLTVTSAQKNPTAFYLCASSSGDGGHPSTDTQYFGPGTRLTVL.